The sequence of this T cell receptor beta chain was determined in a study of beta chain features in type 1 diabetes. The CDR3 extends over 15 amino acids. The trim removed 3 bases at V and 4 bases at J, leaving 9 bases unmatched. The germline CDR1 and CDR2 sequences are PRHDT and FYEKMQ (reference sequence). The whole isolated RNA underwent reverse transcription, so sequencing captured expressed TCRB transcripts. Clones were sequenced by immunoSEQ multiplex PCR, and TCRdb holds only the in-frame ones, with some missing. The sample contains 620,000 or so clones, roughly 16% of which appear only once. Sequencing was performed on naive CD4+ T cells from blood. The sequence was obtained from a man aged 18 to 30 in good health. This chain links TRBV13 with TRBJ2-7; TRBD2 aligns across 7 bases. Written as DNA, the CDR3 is TGTGCCAGCAGCTTTGGGCGGGAGATCGGTTACGAGCAGTACTTC. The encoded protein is CASSFGREIGYEQYF.